This entry concerns a single T cell receptor (beta chain). In the authors' methods: Estimated nucleated cell counts came from reference gene primer amplification. Generated by immunoSEQ multiplex PCR, the TCRdb table keeps only in-frame clones and is missing some. From that table come the V and J calls and clone size; the DNA was used to work out D and trimming. The sample has about 250,000 clones, approximately 78% seen once. These data come from a study of blood T cell repertoires in COVID-19. Up to 2 weeks before entering the study, exposed participants had met a COVID-19 case. Input material: PBMCs or T cells enriched from blood (not recorded which). This TCR came from a man in his forties who had been exposed to COVID-19.

The CDR3 is CASRRLEAGTDTQYF. The CDR3 DNA sequence: TGTGCCAGCAGACGGTTGGAGGCCGGGACAGATACGCAGTATTTT. The chain is built from TRBV3-1 (or the pseudogene TRBV3-2) and TRBJ2-3; weak D call: TRBD2 (5 bases). Deletions cut 6 bases from V and 3 bases from J, with 16 bases between. This CDR3 spans 15 amino acids. Germline CDR1 LGHDT, CDR2 YNNKEL (reference sequence).